One sample yielded the 18 T cell receptor beta chains listed below, sequenced in a study of shared clonotypes between healthy human individuals. Sequencing used immunoSEQ multiplex PCR; TCRdb keeps in-frame clones, though not all of them. The sample comprises some 2,000,000 clones, approximately 95% of which are singletons, and about 0.13% rests with the top ten. Sequenced input: naive CD4+ T cells sorted from blood. The sample's subset: CD45RA+ positively selected. Receptor source: a young man in good health.

The chain recombines TRBV7-2 with TRBJ1-6, with D unclear. This CDR3 spans 14 amino acids. With 4 bases removed from V and 2 bases from J, the gap between germline ends came to 6 bases. Per the germline V gene, CDR1 is SGHTA and CDR2 is FQGNSA. The CDR3 reads CASSWTAYNSPLHF. The CDR3 DNA reads as TGTGCCAGCAGCTGGACGGCCTATAATTCACCCCTCCACTTT.

The gene calls are TRBV25-1 and TRBJ2-2, with D perhaps TRBD2 (6 bases). Trimming cost V 1 base and J 5 bases, with 17 bases left between them. The CDR3 is 17 amino acids. Germline V gene data show CDR1 as MGHDK and CDR2 as SYGVNS. The CDR3 DNA is TGTGCCAGCAGTGAATCGCTACCGGGACTGAGAACCGGGGAGCTGTTTTTT. It is translated as CASSESLPGLRTGELFF.

This sequence joins TRBV18 and TRBJ1-4; perhaps TRBD1 as D (5 bases). This CDR3 region has 13 residues. V lost 2 bases to trimming and J lost 7 bases, with 8 bases between them. CDR1 and CDR2 from the germline V gene are KGHSH and LQKENI. This CDR3 reads CASSPSGSEKLFF. CDR3 in DNA: TGTGCCAGCTCACCATCAGGGTCTGAAAAACTGTTTTTT.

This clone was counted only a few times. CDR3 DNA: TGCGCCAGCAGTGAGAGGGGACAGGTGAGGAGCGAGCAGTACTTC. This encodes CASSERGQVRSEQYF. The gene calls are TRBV10-1 and TRBJ2-7; TRBD1 agrees at 8 bases. The V gene end was trimmed by 2 bases and the J gene end by 6 bases; junction bases not matched to a gene: 9. Germline V gives CDR1 WNHNN, CDR2 SYGVQD (reference sequence). The CDR3 has 15 amino acids.

The gene calls are TRBV18 and TRBJ2-2; 10 bases are shared with TRBD1. V shed 2 bases, J shed 3 bases, and the junction held 9 bases outside the gene matches. This CDR3 has 18 amino acids. The V gene's germline CDR1 is KGHSH and CDR2 LQKENI. The DNA for the CDR3 is TGTGCCAGCTCACCATTCGGGACAGGGGCTACATACACCGGGGAGCTGTTTTTT. Translating gives CASSPFGTGATYTGELFF.

The V call is TRBV19, the J call TRBJ1-3; a possible D gene is TRBD1 (6 bases). Germline CDR1 and CDR2: LNHDA and SQIVND (reference sequence). This CDR3 has 17 amino acids. The V end lost 0 bases, the J end lost 4 bases, and 16 bases lay between the germline ends. The CDR3 nucleotides read TGTGCCAGTAGTATAGATCTCCCGGCAGGGGTCGGAAACACCATATATTTT. Protein sequence: CASSIDLPAGVGNTIYF.

The V call is TRBV11-2, the J call TRBJ2-4, with D perhaps TRBD1 (6 bases). CDR1 SGHAT and CDR2 FQNNGV come from the germline V gene. CDR3 length: 14 residues. Trimming removed 0 bases from V and 7 bases from J, with 10 bases in between. The DNA of the CDR3 is TGTGCCAGCAGCTTAGAAGACAGGTTGAACATTCAGTACTTC. Translated, it gives CASSLEDRLNIQYF. Variable domain in full (rest from reference TRBV11-2 and TRBJ2-4): EAGVAQSPRYKIIEKRQSVAFWCNPISGHATLYWYQQILGQGPKLLIQFQNNGVVDDSQLPKDRFSAERLKGVDSTLKIQPAKLEDSAVYLCASSLEDRLNIQYFGAGTRLSVL.

The rearrangement joins TRBV25-1 to TRBJ2-1, with D perhaps being TRBD1 or TRBD2 (5 bases each). Germline V gene data show CDR1 as MGHDK and CDR2 as SYGVNS. The length of the CDR3 is 14 residues. V lost 5 bases, J lost 1 base, and 9 bases lay in between. The CDR3 sequence: CASSFGTSYNEQFF. The CDR3 region has the DNA TGTGCCAGCAGTTTCGGGACGTCCTACAATGAGCAGTTCTTC.

With regard to this clone: Within the sample, other DNA sequences also encode this same CDR3. The gene calls are TRBV5-1 and TRBJ2-7, with D perhaps being TRBD1 or TRBD2 (6 bases each). With 0 bases removed from V and 2 bases from J, the gap between germline ends came to 9 bases. This CDR3 is 14 amino acids long. Germline lookup yields CDR1 SGHRS and CDR2 YFSETQ. CDR3 sequence reads: CASSLARGPYEQYF. In DNA, the CDR3 is TGCGCCAGCAGCTTGGCTCGGGGGCCCTACGAGCAGTACTTC.

The rearrangement links TRBV11-3 to TRBJ1-1; D remains ambiguous. Trimming left V 6 bases short and J 7 bases short, with 18 bases between. There are 14 residues in the CDR3. The V gene's germline CDR1 is SGHNT and CDR2 YENEEA. CDR3 nucleotide sequence: TGTGCCAGCAGTCCGGGTTCCGCTGGGAGTGAAGCTTTCTTT. Protein sequence: CASSPGSAGSEAFF.

The gene calls are TRBV7-8 and TRBJ2-1; TRBD2 matches at 10 bases. V lost 2 bases, J lost 9 bases, and 13 bases stayed unmatched. There are 17 residues in the CDR3. CDR1 is SGHVS, CDR2 FQNEAQ, per germline. The CDR3 sequence is CASSLNSGRSPPPEQFF. For the CDR3, the DNA is TGTGCCAGCAGCTTAAATAGCGGGAGGTCCCCACCCCCTGAGCAGTTCTTC.

On this clone itself: The sample holds other DNA sequences that translate to the same CDR3. The V call is TRBV11-2, the J call TRBJ2-1, with TRBD1 matching over 8 bases. This CDR3 has 13 residues. Germline CDR1 is SGHAT and CDR2 is FQNNGV. Trimming at V came to 3 bases and at J to 7 bases, leaving 2 bases not matched to a gene. The CDR3: CASSLDRENEQFF. For the CDR3, the DNA is TGTGCCAGCAGCTTGGACAGGGAGAATGAGCAGTTCTTC.

The chain joins TRBV6-6 to TRBJ1-4; 8 bases align to TRBD1. Per germline, CDR1 MNHNY and CDR2 SVGAGI (reference sequence). The CDR3 has 16 residues. J lost 7 bases, V lost 6 bases, and 13 bases had no gene match. For the CDR3, the DNA is TGTGCCAGCAGAGTACCCGGACAGGGCCGGGGTGAAAAACTGTTTTTT. Translating it yields CASRVPGQGRGEKLFF.

The chain links TRBV4-2 to TRBJ1-2, with D possibly being TRBD1 (6 bases). Trimming took off 0 bases at V and 6 bases at J, with 14 bases between the two ends. Germline loops: CDR1 LGHNA, CDR2 YNFKEQ. The CDR3 length is 15 residues. This CDR3 reads CASSQELLQGDGYTF. CDR3 coding DNA: TGTGCCAGCAGCCAAGAGCTACTACAGGGAGATGGCTACACCTTC.

V and J are TRBV5-1 and TRBJ2-3; D may be TRBD1 or TRBD2 (5 bases each). This CDR3 is 13 amino acids long. V lost 4 bases, J lost 3 bases, and 9 bases lay in between. Germline V gene sequence: CDR1 SGHRS, CDR2 YFSETQ. The CDR3 coding sequence is TGCGCCAGCAGCGCCGAGGGGACAGATACGCAGTATTTT. Its translation: CASSAEGTDTQYF. Complete variable domain (other parts from reference TRBV5-1 and TRBJ2-3): KAGVTQTPRYLIKTRGQQVTLSCSPISGHRSVSWYQQTPGQGLQFLFEYFSETQRNKGNFPGRFSGRQFSNSRSEMNVSTLELGDSALYLCASSAEGTDTQYFGPGTRLTVL.

The chain uses TRBV7-8 and TRBJ2-5; D remains unclear. From germline, CDR1 is SGHVS and CDR2 FQNEAQ. The CDR3 runs to 13 residues. The V end lost 1 base, the J end lost 2 bases, and 5 bases lay between the germline ends. CDR3 sequence: CASSLVMQETQYF. The CDR3 nucleotides read TGTGCCAGCAGCTTAGTTATGCAAGAGACCCAGTACTTC.

The chain links TRBV5-1 to TRBJ2-2; D possibly corresponds to TRBD2 (5 bases). Germline V CDR1 and CDR2: SGHRS, YFSETQ. The V end lost 0 bases, the J end lost 1 base, and 13 bases lay between the germline ends. The CDR3 spans 17 residues. Written as DNA, the CDR3 is TGCGCCAGCAGCTTGGAACCCCAGCGGCAGAACACCGGGGAGCTGTTTTTT. It yields the protein CASSLEPQRQNTGELFF.

For the CDR3, the DNA is TGTGCCAGCAGTAGCCAGCACACCTACGAGCAGTACTTC. Translated: CASSSQHTYEQYF. This sequence joins TRBV27 and TRBJ2-7, with D unresolved. This CDR3 contains 13 residues. Trimming took off 5 bases at V and 2 bases at J, with 10 bases between the two ends. CDR1 and CDR2 (germline): MNHEY, SMNVEV (reference sequence).